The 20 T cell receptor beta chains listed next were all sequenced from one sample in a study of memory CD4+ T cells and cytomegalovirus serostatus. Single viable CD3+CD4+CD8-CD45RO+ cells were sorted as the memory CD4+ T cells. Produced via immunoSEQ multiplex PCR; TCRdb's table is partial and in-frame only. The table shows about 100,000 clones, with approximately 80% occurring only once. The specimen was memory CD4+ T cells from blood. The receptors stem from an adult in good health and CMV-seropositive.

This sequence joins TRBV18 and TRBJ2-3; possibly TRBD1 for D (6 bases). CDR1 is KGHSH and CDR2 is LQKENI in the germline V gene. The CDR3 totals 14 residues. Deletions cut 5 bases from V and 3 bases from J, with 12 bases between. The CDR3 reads CASSARTETDTQYF. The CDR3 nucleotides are TGTGCCAGCTCAGCGCGGACAGAGACAGATACGCAGTATTTT.

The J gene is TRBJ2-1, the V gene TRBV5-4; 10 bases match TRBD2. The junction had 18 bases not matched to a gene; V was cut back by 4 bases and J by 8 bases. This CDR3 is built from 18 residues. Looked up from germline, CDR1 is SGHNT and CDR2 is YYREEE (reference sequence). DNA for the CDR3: TGTGCCAGCAGCCTTCCTCCTAGCGGGAGTGTATCTTCCCATGAGCAGTTCTTC. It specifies CASSLPPSGSVSSHEQFF.

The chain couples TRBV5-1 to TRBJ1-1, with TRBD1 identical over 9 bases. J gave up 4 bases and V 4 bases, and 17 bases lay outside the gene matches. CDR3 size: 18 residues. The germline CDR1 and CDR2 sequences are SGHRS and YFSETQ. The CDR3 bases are TGCGCCAGCAGCGCGATGGGGACAGGGAAATACGGTTCCACTGAAGCTTTCTTT. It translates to CASSAMGTGKYGSTEAFF.

The CDR3 nucleotides read TGTGCCAGCGGTCAGGGTAATTCCTACAATGAGCAGTTCTTC. Translating gives CASGQGNSYNEQFF. The gene calls are TRBV9 and TRBJ2-1, with D possibly matching TRBD1 (5 bases). V was pared by 7 bases and J by 1 base, with 12 bases between. Germline CDR1 is SGDLS and CDR2 is YYNGEE. This CDR3 is built from 14 residues.

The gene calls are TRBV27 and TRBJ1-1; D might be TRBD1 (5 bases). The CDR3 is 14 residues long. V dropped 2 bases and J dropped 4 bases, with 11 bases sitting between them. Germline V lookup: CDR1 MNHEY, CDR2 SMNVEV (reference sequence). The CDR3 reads CASSLIGQGTEAFF. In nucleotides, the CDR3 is TGTGCCAGCAGTTTAATCGGGCAGGGCACTGAAGCTTTCTTT.

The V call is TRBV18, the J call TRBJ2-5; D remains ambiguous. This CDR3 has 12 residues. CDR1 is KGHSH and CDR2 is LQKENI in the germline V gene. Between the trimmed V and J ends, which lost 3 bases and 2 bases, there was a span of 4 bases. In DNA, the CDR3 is TGTGCCAGCTCACCCAATCAAGAGACCCAGTACTTC. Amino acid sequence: CASSPNQETQYF.

The CDR3 DNA reads as TGTGCCAGCAGCTCCATGCCGGGACAGAGTAACTATGGCTACACCTTC. Encoded protein: CASSSMPGQSNYGYTF. The genes are TRBV12-1 and TRBJ1-2; the table's D gene call, TRBD1, was not cross checked with the DNA. TRBV12-1 is flagged as a pseudogene. CDR3 length equals 16 residues.

The CDR3 protein is CAWSLGSDQPQHF. The CDR3 nucleotides are TGTGCCTGGAGTTTGGGTTCCGATCAGCCCCAGCATTTT. The gene calls are TRBV30 and TRBJ1-5; no reliable D call. V lost 2 bases and J 5 bases, leaving 10 bases between the germline ends. CDR1 and CDR2 (germline): GTSNPN, SVGIG (reference sequence). CDR3 size: 13 residues.

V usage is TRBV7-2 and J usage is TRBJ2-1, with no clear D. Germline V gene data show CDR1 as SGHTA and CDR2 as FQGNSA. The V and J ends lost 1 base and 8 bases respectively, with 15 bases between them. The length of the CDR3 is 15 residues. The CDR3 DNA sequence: TGTGCCAGCAGCTTAGGCGGCTCTCGTTCCGATGAGCAGTTCTTC. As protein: CASSLGGSRSDEQFF.

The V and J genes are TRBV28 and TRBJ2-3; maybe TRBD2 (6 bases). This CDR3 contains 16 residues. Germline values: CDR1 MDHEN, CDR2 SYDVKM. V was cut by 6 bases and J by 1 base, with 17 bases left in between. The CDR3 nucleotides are TGTGCCAGCAGCGCTAGTAGCGGTCGAGGCACAGATACGCAGTATTTT. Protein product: CASSASSGRGTDTQYF.

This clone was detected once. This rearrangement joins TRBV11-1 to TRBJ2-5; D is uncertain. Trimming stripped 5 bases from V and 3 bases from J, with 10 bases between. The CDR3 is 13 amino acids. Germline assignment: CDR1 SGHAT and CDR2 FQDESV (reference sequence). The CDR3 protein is CASSRMPEETQYF. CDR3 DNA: TGTGCCAGCAGCCGGATGCCCGAAGAGACCCAGTACTTC.

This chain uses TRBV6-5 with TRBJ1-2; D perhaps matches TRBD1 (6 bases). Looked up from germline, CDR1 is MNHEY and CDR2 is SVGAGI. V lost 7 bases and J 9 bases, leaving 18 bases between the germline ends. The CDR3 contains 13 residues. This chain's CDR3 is CASTVEGGVSYTF. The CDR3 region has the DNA TGTGCCAGCACCGTCGAGGGGGGAGTAAGCTACACCTTC.

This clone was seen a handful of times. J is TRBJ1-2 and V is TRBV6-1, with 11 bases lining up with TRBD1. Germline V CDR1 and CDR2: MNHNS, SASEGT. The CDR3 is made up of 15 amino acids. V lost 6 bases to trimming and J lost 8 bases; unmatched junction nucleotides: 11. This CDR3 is CASSPTGTGGEGYTF. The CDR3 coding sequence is TGTGCCAGCAGCCCTACCGGGACAGGGGGAGAGGGCTACACCTTC.

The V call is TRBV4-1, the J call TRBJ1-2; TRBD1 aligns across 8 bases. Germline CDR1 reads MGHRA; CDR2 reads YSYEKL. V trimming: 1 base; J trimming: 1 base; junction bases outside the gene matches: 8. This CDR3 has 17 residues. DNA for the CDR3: TGCGCCAGCAGCCAAGCAGCCCGGACAGGGCTTAACTATGGCTACACCTTC. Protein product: CASSQAARTGLNYGYTF.

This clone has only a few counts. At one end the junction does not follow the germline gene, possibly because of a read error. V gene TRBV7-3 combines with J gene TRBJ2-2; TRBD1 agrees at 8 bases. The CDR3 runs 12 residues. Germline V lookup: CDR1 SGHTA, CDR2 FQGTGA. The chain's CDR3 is CDRGGGTGELFF. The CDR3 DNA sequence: TGCGACAGGGGAGGTGGCACCGGGGAGCTGTTTTTT.

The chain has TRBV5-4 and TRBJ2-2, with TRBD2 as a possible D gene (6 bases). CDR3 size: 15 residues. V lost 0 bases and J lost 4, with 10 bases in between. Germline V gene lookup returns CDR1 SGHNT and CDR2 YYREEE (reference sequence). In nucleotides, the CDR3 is TGTGCCAGCAGCTTGGATGGGGGGTTCACCGGGGAGCTGTTTTTT. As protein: CASSLDGGFTGELFF.

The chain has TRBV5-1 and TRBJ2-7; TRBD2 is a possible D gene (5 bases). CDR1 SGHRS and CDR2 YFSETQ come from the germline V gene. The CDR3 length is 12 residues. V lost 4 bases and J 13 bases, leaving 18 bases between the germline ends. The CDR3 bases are TGCGCCAGCAGCCGGGATGGTGGGCGGAGATACTTC. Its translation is CASSRDGGRRYF.

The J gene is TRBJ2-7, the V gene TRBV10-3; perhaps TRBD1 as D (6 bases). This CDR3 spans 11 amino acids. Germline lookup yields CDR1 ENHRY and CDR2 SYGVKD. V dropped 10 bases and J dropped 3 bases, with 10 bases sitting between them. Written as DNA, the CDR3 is TGTGCCAGTGGACAGAACTACGAGCAGTACTTC. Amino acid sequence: CASGQNYEQYF.

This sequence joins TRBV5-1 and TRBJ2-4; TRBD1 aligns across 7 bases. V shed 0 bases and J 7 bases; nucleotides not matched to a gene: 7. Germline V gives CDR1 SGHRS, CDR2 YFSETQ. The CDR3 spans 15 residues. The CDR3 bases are TGCGCCAGCAGCTTGGGAGATGGGACAGTGAACATTCAGTACTTC. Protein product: CASSLGDGTVNIQYF. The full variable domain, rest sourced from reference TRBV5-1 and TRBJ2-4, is KAGVTQTPRYLIKTRGQQVTLSCSPISGHRSVSWYQQTPGQGLQFLFEYFSETQRNKGNFPGRFSGRQFSNSRSEMNVSTLELGDSALYLCASSLGDGTVNIQYFGAGTRLSVL.

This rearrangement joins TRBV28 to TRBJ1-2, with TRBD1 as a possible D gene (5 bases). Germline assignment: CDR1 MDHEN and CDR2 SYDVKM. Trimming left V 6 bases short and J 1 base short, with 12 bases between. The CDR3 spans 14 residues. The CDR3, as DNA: TGTGCCAGCAGGGCGGGGGGTAATAACTATGGCTACACCTTC. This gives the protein CASRAGGNNYGYTF.